This TCR beta chain is drawn from a study of blood T cell repertoires in COVID-19. Participants were aged about 18 to 100 years from approximately 25 US areas. Cohorts were assigned according to the clinical history that participants reported. Methods used by the authors: Amplified reference gene primers provided the basis for estimating nucleated cell counts. Assay used: immunoSEQ multiplex PCR; TCRdb lists only in-frame clones, some missing. V and J calls and clone size are those listed in that table; D and trimming were worked out from the DNA. The repertoire holds 220,000 or so clones, about 86% seen once, with approximately 1.3% in the top ten. This clone has a single count. The CDR3 is made up of 14 amino acids. The V end lost 0 bases, the J end lost 4 bases, and 10 bases lay between the germline ends. Germline V gene lookup returns CDR1 SGDLS and CDR2 YYNGEE.

V gene TRBV9 combines with J gene TRBJ1-2; D might be TRBD1 (5 bases). The sequence derives from a woman aged 40 to 50 with acute COVID-19. The sample consisted of PBMCs or T cells enriched from blood (not recorded which). The CDR3 here is CASSVARGGYGYTF. CDR3 in DNA: TGTGCCAGCAGCGTAGCTCGGGGGGGCTATGGCTACACCTTC.